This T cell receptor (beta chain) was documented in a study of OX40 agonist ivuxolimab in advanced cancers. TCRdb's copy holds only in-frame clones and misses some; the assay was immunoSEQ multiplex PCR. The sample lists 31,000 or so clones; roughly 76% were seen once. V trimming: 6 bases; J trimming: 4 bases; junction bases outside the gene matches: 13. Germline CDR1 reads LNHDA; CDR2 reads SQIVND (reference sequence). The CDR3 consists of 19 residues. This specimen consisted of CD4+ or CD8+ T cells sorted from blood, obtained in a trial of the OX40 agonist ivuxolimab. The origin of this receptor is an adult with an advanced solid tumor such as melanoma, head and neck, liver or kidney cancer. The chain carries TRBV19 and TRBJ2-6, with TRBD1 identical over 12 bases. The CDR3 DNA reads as TGTGCCAGTAGCAAACGGGGGACAGGGGGCGCGCAGGGGGCCAACGTCCTGACTTTC. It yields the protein CASSKRGTGGAQGANVLTF.